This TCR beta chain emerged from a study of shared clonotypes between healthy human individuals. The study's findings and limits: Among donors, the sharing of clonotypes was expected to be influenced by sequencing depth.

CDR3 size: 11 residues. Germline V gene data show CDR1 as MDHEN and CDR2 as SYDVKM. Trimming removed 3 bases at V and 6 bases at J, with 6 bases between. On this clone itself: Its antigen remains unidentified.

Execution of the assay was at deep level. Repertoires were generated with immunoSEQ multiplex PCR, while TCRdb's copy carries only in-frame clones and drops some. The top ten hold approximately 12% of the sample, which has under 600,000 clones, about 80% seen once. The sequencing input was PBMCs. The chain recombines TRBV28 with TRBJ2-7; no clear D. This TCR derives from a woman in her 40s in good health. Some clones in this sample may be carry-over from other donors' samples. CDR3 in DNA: TGTGCCAGCAGTTTTATTCGCGAGCAGTACTTC. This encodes CASSFIREQYF.